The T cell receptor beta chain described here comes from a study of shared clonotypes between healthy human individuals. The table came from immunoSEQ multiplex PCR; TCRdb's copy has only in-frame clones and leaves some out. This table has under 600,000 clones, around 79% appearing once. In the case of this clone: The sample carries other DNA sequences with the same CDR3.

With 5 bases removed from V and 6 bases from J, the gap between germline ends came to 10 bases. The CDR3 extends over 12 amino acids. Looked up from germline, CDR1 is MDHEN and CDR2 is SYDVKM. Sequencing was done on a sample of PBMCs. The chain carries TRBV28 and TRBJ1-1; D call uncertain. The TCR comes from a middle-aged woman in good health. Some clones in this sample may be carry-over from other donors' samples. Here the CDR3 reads CASSLQRAEAFF. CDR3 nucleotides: TGTGCCAGCAGTCTGCAGAGGGCTGAAGCTTTCTTT.